This T cell receptor (beta chain) is from a study of shared clonotypes between healthy human individuals. Produced via immunoSEQ multiplex PCR; TCRdb's table is partial and in-frame only. The sample shows under 1,900,000 clones, roughly 98.5% of them seen only once. In germline, CDR1 is SGHRS, CDR2 YFSETQ. The CDR3 has 18 amino acids. The J segment lost 0 bases and the V segment lost 2 bases, leaving 11 bases of the junction unmatched. The source material was naive CD4+ T cells sorted from blood. Regarding subset: CD45RA+ positively selected. The rearrangement uses TRBV5-1 and TRBJ2-7, with 10 bases fitting TRBD2. The clonotype was recovered from a man aged 25 to 40 in good health. The chain's CDR3 is CASSLAATSGTLSYEQYF. As DNA, the CDR3 is TGCGCCAGCAGCTTAGCGGCTACTAGCGGGACTCTCTCCTACGAGCAGTACTTC. The variable domain in full, with the rest retrieved from reference TRBV5-1 and TRBJ2-7, is KAGVTQTPRYLIKTRGQQVTLSCSPISGHRSVSWYQQTPGQGLQFLFEYFSETQRNKGNFPGRFSGRQFSNSRSEMNVSTLELGDSALYLCASSLAATSGTLSYEQYFGPGTRLTVT.